This TCR beta chain originates from a study of T cells in Graves' hyperthyroidism and ophthalmopathy (dated by TCRdb to the late 2010s). For context, the study as a whole: Peripheral blood was collected at initial diagnosis, before any treatment. A discovery cohort of 95 to 100 patients, about 44 with Graves' ophthalmopathy and 57 with stable Graves' hyperthyroidism, was used to find distinguishing TCR V-J signatures. In addition, the study compared T-cell repertoires in thyroid tissue and in blood from roughly six Graves' hyperthyroidism patients. For training and testing, the 100 or so patients in the discovery cohort were randomly divided in a 7:3 ratio. Once sampling was done, hyperthyroidism patients were given methimazole at a starting dose of 30 mg daily, whereas ophthalmopathy patients were given high-dose intravenous methylprednisolone. An independent validation cohort of 18 to 20 hyperthyroidism patients and about 16 patients who later progressed to ophthalmopathy tested prospective prediction of ophthalmopathy. The paper describes TCR Vbeta CDR3 sequencing of around 130 peripheral blood samples, made up of approximately 40 ophthalmopathy patients, some 80 hyperthyroidism patients and about 17 progressor patients. On the study overall, not on this receptor specifically: Most expanded thyroid clonotypes (frequency above 0.001) were also found in blood, which suggests that blood repertoires may mirror thyroid immune responses. During validation, the model predicted progression to ophthalmopathy a median of approximately 7 months ahead of onset, with around 71% sensitivity and roughly 75% specificity. No statistical method was used to fix the sample size in advance, and group allocation was not hidden from the investigators. In cross-validation, a model built on a 13 V-J signature told ophthalmopathy apart from stable hyperthyroidism with 85% to 90% sensitivity and about 81% specificity, and in testing the same model reached 80%/75%.

Ophthalmopathy patients had moderately to severely active disease, with a Clinical Activity Score of 3 or more, a NOSPECS grade of 4 or more, and a disease duration of less than 3 months. Patients with uncontrolled infections, other autoimmune diseases, pregnancy or lactation were excluded. Diagnoses were established on the basis of clinical symptoms, serum thyroxine and TRAb, thyroid ultrasound, and orbital computed tomography. Ficoll-Paque density gradient centrifugation was used to isolate PBMCs from 8 to 10 ml of fresh peripheral blood. Total RNA was extracted using Trizol reagent, and RNA quality was assessed on an Agilent 2100 Bioanalyzer. The TCR beta CDR3 regions were amplified from RNA transcripts. The first round of RT-PCR for the TCR CDR3 was performed with the HTBI primer set and the Qiagen OneStep RT-PCR kit. Libraries were constructed in a second round of multiplex PCR, after which size selection and purification were carried out. Paired-end sequencing of the libraries was performed with 100 bp reads on an Illumina HiSeq2000. The source study handled its data this way. Raw data were processed with SOAPnuke, discarding reads with adapters, uncalled bases, mean Phred below 15, or no exact constant-primer or identifier match. High-quality paired reads were merged with COPE v1.2.5, and unique nucleotide sequences were defined as clonotypes. MiTCR v1.1 was used to align the clonotypes against IMGT TRBV, TRBD and TRBJ reference segments. The analysis was restricted to V-J combinations with a frequency above 0.0001, which together covered 99% to 99.2% of the repertoires. The TCS score was defined as F50 (clonal expansion) divided by E x V (chaos), with BLOSUM62-based TCRdist calculated between CDR3 peptides within each V-J. Welch's t-statistics and random forest reduced 450 to 600 V-J features to fewer than 15, which were used in a naive Bayes classifier (R e1071). In TCRdb, the public reads were trimmed at Q25 with fastp and aligned with MiXCR, with productive beta chains retained. Rows with one shared CDR3 protein collapse into an entry with the most common genes and DNA. The V and J calls follow TCRdb's processing rather than the paper's. This sample is represented by 400,000 or so distinct CDR3 sequences; roughly 15% of them were singletons. In total, the top ten clones hold about 21% of the sample.

This clonotype was counted between two and nine times. Its antigen is not yet known. No much larger clone is present one base from it, and per-base qualities are unavailable. Specimen: blood. The receptor was isolated from a woman aged 55 to 70 with Graves' ophthalmopathy.

The CDR3 loop reads CASSPPTGGTGELFF. The DNA is as follows: TGTGCCAGCAGTCCTCCAACGGGAGGGACCGGGGAGCTGTTTTTT. The V gene is TRBV28 and the J gene is TRBJ2-2; TRBD2 aligns with 8 central bases. From V the trimming removes 5 bases and from J it removes 5 bases, while the gene matches leave 7 bases of the junction unaccounted for. Its CDR3 holds 15 amino acids, cysteine through phenylalanine. Of all the DNA, just the CDR3 is kept, 45 bases in frame from base 1. The germline V gene provides CDR1 MDHEN and CDR2 SYDVKM.